One sample yielded the 25 T cell receptor beta chains listed below, sequenced in a study of PD-1 blockade in classical Hodgkin lymphoma (TCRdb year 2020). The library was prepared using the immunoSEQ multiplex PCR assay. This immuneACCESS table, as held by TCRdb, lists in-frame sequences with V and J called but not all clones. Of the missing ones, under half trace to an unresolved V gene in checked studies; the others have no known cause. The table for this sample lists about 86,000 clones; 80% to 90% of them were counted only once. The top ten constitute around 10% of the sample. The time point label, read with the paper, signifies: cycle 2 day 1 (C2D1) of nivolumab. Relapse after autologous stem cell transplantation had occurred in all trial patients, and cohorts A, B and C were distinguished by prior brentuximab vedotin exposure. This specimen was peripheral blood mononuclear cells (PBMCs), taken before the second cycle of nivolumab. The receptors were gathered from a human donor with classical Hodgkin lymphoma.

J is TRBJ2-3 and V is TRBV5-4; 9 bases are a match to TRBD1. V was pared by 4 bases and J by 1 base, with 7 bases of the junction left unmatched. Germline V gene lookup returns CDR1 SGHNT and CDR2 YYREEE (reference sequence). CDR3 length: 16 residues. The CDR3 loop reads CASSPRTGAGTDTQYF. In DNA, the CDR3 is TGTGCCAGCAGCCCCCGGACAGGGGCGGGCACAGATACGCAGTATTTT.

The table lists this clone with a count of one. CDR3 in amino acids: CASSLGPGLILTEAFF. The CDR3 DNA is TGTGCCAGCAGCTTGGGTCCAGGGTTGATACTAACTGAAGCTTTCTTT. The chain links TRBV5-6 to TRBJ1-1, with TRBD1 as a possible D gene (5 bases). CDR3 length: 16 amino acids. V lost 0 bases and J lost 5, with 17 bases in between. Germline values: CDR1 SGHDT, CDR2 YYEEEE.

V is TRBV5-4 and J is TRBJ2-7; no clear D. With 3 bases removed from V and 2 bases from J, the gap between germline ends came to 12 bases. Germline V gene data show CDR1 as SGHNT and CDR2 as YYREEE (reference sequence). There are 14 residues in the CDR3. For the CDR3, the DNA is TGTGCCAGCAGCTCCAGGACCTCAGCCTACGAGCAGTACTTC. Protein: CASSSRTSAYEQYF.

The rearrangement uses TRBV10-3 and TRBJ1-5; TRBD1 is a possible D gene (6 bases). Per the germline V gene, CDR1 is ENHRY and CDR2 is SYGVKD. Deletions cut 3 bases from V and 7 bases from J, with 10 bases between. This CDR3 spans 13 amino acids. CDR3 region: CAISEGGGQPQHF. CDR3 nucleotide sequence: TGTGCCATCAGTGAAGGGGGTGGACAGCCCCAGCATTTT.

This sequence joins TRBV28 and TRBJ1-4; D unresolved. Germline assignment: CDR1 MDHEN and CDR2 SYDVKM. V lost 5 bases and J lost 3, with 13 bases in between. The CDR3 covers 15 residues. CDR3 loop: CASSPYRASNEKLFF. The CDR3, as DNA: TGTGCCAGCAGTCCCTACCGGGCCTCTAATGAAAAACTGTTTTTT.

The chain links TRBV29-1 to TRBJ2-1; tentatively, D is TRBD1 (6 bases). Trimming left V 6 bases short and J 1 base short, with 13 bases between. In germline, CDR1 is SQVTM, CDR2 ANQGSEA. The CDR3 runs to 14 residues. The chain's CDR3 is CSVAQGTSYNEQFF. The CDR3 DNA sequence: TGCAGCGTGGCACAGGGTACATCCTACAATGAGCAGTTCTTC.

V and J are TRBV15 and TRBJ1-4, with D unclear. Deletions cut 0 bases from V and 1 base from J, with 6 bases between. The length of the CDR3 is 15 residues. CDR1 is LNHNV, CDR2 YYDKDF, per germline (reference sequence). This chain's CDR3 is CATSREAQTNEKLFF. Written as DNA, the CDR3 is TGTGCCACCAGCAGAGAGGCTCAAACTAATGAAAAACTGTTTTTT.

A single count supports this clone. The chain recombines TRBV28 with TRBJ2-7; D gene unclear. The germline V gene has CDR1 MDHEN and CDR2 SYDVKM. Deletions cut 6 bases from V and 3 bases from J, with 15 bases between. The CDR3 covers 14 residues. The CDR3 DNA sequence: TGTGCCAGCAGAGTGGGGTTTGGGTTCTACGAGCAGTACTTC. It codes for CASRVGFGFYEQYF.

This sequence joins TRBV5-6 and TRBJ2-2; no firm D call. Trimming cost V 4 bases and J 6 bases, with 7 bases left between them. Germline V CDR1 and CDR2: SGHDT, YYEEEE. This CDR3 has 12 residues. The CDR3 DNA reads TGTGCCAGCAGCATAAGGGCCGGGGAGCTGTTTTTT. It is translated as CASSIRAGELFF.

The genes are TRBV28 and TRBJ2-4; D remains ambiguous. The V gene's germline CDR1 is MDHEN and CDR2 SYDVKM. The CDR3 covers 15 residues. V lost 2 bases and J lost 9, with 17 bases in between. This CDR3 reads CASSLDPIRAGIQYF. CDR3 bases: TGTGCCAGCAGTTTAGACCCGATCCGAGCCGGCATTCAGTACTTC.

The chain couples TRBV6-6 to TRBJ1-1; a weak D match, TRBD1 (6 bases). CDR1 is MNHNY, CDR2 SVGAGI, per germline (reference sequence). V was cut by 2 bases and J by 10 bases, with 8 bases left in between. There are 11 residues in the CDR3. The CDR3 reads CASSYGQSAFF. CDR3 in DNA: TGTGCCAGCAGTTACGGACAGTCAGCTTTCTTT.

This CDR3 reads CASGTGTGRNEQFF. The CDR3 region has the DNA TGTGCCAGCGGAACCGGGACAGGGAGGAATGAGCAGTTCTTC. The chain combines TRBV27 with TRBJ2-1; TRBD1 matches 9 bases. Germline loops: CDR1 MNHEY, CDR2 SMNVEV (reference sequence). The V gene end was trimmed by 8 bases and the J gene end by 7 bases; junction bases not matched to a gene: 9. CDR3 size: 14 residues.

The rearrangement joins TRBV28 to TRBJ2-1, with unresolved D. The CDR3 covers 16 residues. Germline assignment: CDR1 MDHEN and CDR2 SYDVKM. Trimming pared 6 bases from V and 0 bases from J, leaving 15 bases between. The DNA of the CDR3 is TGTGCCAGCAGCCCCGGGTCACCGCGCTCCTACAATGAGCAGTTCTTC. It is translated as CASSPGSPRSYNEQFF.

The chain combines TRBV9 with TRBJ2-7; no reliable D call. V lost 4 bases and J lost 1, with 12 bases in between. The CDR3 totals 14 residues. Germline V CDR1 and CDR2: SGDLS, YYNGEE. The CDR3 region has the DNA TGTGCCAGCAGCCGATCCTCCTCATCCTACGAGCAGTACTTC. Translation gives CASSRSSSSYEQYF.

The chain links TRBV28 to TRBJ2-1; a possible D gene is TRBD2 (6 bases). This CDR3 region has 17 residues. Trimming shortened V by 3 bases and J by 3 bases, and 18 bases separated the two germline ends. Germline values: CDR1 MDHEN, CDR2 SYDVKM. CDR3 bases: TGTGCCAGCAGTTTCCCGCCGCCGTTGACTAGCTACAATGAGCAGTTCTTC. It translates to CASSFPPPLTSYNEQFF.

The rearrangement joins TRBV27 to TRBJ2-2; D is undetermined. Germline assignment: CDR1 MNHEY and CDR2 SMNVEV (reference sequence). Trimming removed 2 bases from V and 7 bases from J, with 8 bases in between. CDR3 length: 13 residues. CDR3 region: CASSLIGIGELFF. For the CDR3, the DNA is TGTGCCAGCAGTTTAATAGGGATCGGGGAGCTGTTTTTT.

CDR3 residues: CASLRLGTGSTEAFF. The CDR3 region has the DNA TGTGCCAGCTTACGTCTTGGGACAGGGTCCACTGAAGCTTTCTTT. V is TRBV2 and J is TRBJ1-1; 9 bases are a match to TRBD1. The CDR3 has 15 residues. The V gene end was trimmed by 8 bases and the J gene end by 4 bases; junction bases not matched to a gene: 11. Germline V gene sequence: CDR1 SNHLY, CDR2 FYNNEI.

V usage is TRBV7-9 and J usage is TRBJ2-4; either TRBD1 or TRBD2 may supply D (7 bases each). Between the trimmed V and J ends, which lost 5 bases and 1 base, there was a span of 18 bases. In germline, CDR1 is SEHNR, CDR2 FQNEAQ (reference sequence). The CDR3 spans 17 residues. The CDR3 spells CASSVGQAGVAKNIQYF. The CDR3 region has the DNA TGTGCCAGCAGCGTAGGACAGGCGGGGGTGGCCAAAAACATTCAGTACTTC.

J is TRBJ2-5 and V is TRBV19; 8 nucleotides match TRBD2. With 1 base clipped from V and 5 bases from J, the junction kept 6 bases outside the gene matches. There are 15 residues in the CDR3. CDR1 is LNHDA, CDR2 SQIVND, per germline (reference sequence). The CDR3 DNA reads TGTGCCAGTAGTATAGGGAGCGGGAGCCAGGAGACCCAGTACTTC. Translated: CASSIGSGSQETQYF.

This clone was counted between two and nine times. The V gene is TRBV11-2, the J gene TRBJ1-2; 7 nucleotides line up with TRBD1. The trim removed 5 bases at V and 2 bases at J, leaving 2 bases unmatched. Germline-derived CDR1 and CDR2 are SGHAT and FQNNGV. The CDR3 extends over 13 amino acids. This CDR3 is CASSLGQNYGYTF. Here the CDR3 DNA reads TGTGCCAGCAGCCTGGGACAGAACTATGGCTACACCTTC.

This rearrangement joins TRBV6-1 to TRBJ1-5; no clear D gene. Germline assignment: CDR1 MNHNS and CDR2 SASEGT. The ends were cut back, 4 bases at V and 5 bases at J, with 9 bases in the middle. The CDR3 is made up of 13 amino acids. The CDR3 region has the DNA TGTGCCAGCAGTGTACTGTGGCATCAGCCCCAGCATTTT. Amino acid sequence: CASSVLWHQPQHF.

V and J are TRBV5-1 and TRBJ1-4; D is unresolved. Germline-derived CDR1 and CDR2 are SGHRS and YFSETQ. Deletions cut 1 base from V and 7 bases from J, with 14 bases between. This CDR3 has 15 amino acids. In DNA form, the CDR3 reads TGCGCCAGCAGCTTGTTCGGTGGGTCGGGTGAAAAACTGTTTTTT. This gives the protein CASSLFGGSGEKLFF.

The chain joins TRBV28 to TRBJ2-3, with 8 bases that match TRBD1. Per the germline V gene, CDR1 is MDHEN and CDR2 is SYDVKM. CDR3 length: 14 residues. V gave up 5 bases and J gave up 1 base; unmatched junction bases: 2. CDR3 sequence reads: CASSPGQGTDTQYF. The CDR3 DNA sequence: TGTGCCAGCAGTCCGGGACAGGGCACAGATACGCAGTATTTT.

The chain has TRBV28 and TRBJ1-2; TRBD1 aligns across 11 bases. CDR1 and CDR2 (germline): MDHEN, SYDVKM. V lost 6 bases, J lost 6 bases, and 9 bases stayed unmatched. CDR3 length: 15 amino acids. The DNA of the CDR3 is TGTGCCAGCAGCCCCGTCGGACAGGGGGCGGATGGCTACACCTTC. It yields the protein CASSPVGQGADGYTF.

This sequence joins TRBV27 and TRBJ1-6, with D tentatively TRBD1 (5 bases). CDR1 is MNHEY and CDR2 is SMNVEV in the germline V gene (reference sequence). V lost 5 bases, J lost 5 bases, and 16 bases lay in between. The CDR3 has 16 amino acids. CDR3 in DNA: TGTGCCAGCAGTGCCTGGGGCGGGGGGAATAATTCACCCCTCCACTTT. Amino acid sequence: CASSAWGGGNNSPLHF.